The clone carrying this TCR beta chain appeared a few times. Primers used in a second PCR of about 7 to 12 cycles were a sample-barcoded 5' primer and a J-beta primer mix. Researchers report that each sample yielded at least 2.5 million CDR3-containing paired-end reads. TCRdb re-called the 5' RACE reads through MiXCR, storing one row per CDR3 protein. The sample shows around 1.5 million distinct CDR3 sequences, roughly a third of them seen only once. These data originate in a study of blood T cells in healthy people across ages. Germline trimming cut 5 bases from V and 5 bases from J; bases unmatched to any gene: 12. Looked up from germline, CDR1 is MNHEY and CDR2 is SVGAGI. This CDR3 has 16 residues.

V is TRBV6-5 and J is TRBJ2-5; 9 bases line up with TRBD1. The origin of this receptor is a woman aged 30 to 39 in good health. The sequencing sample was made of blood. The CDR3 DNA is TGTGCCAGCAGTCTCGGACAGGGGAAGGGGACGGAGACCCAGTACTTC. It codes for CASSLGQGKGTETQYF.